These 7 T cell receptor beta chains were sequenced from one sample in a study of T-cell reconstitution after alpha-beta-depleted transplantation in children. Using unique molecular identifiers, the investigators prepared the TCRbeta library. MiXCR, run by TCRdb on the PCR reads, gives a single entry per CDR3 protein. The sample holds approximately 390,000 distinct CDR3 sequences, about 11% seen once. The sample consisted of PBMCs from the stem cell graft donor, taken from the stem cell graft. The receptor set was obtained from a human donor who donated a stem cell graft to a child with acute myeloid leukemia.

To note about this clonotype: A much larger clonotype is one base distant, so this may be a read error. V gene TRBV15 combines with J gene TRBJ2-6, with D perhaps TRBD1 (5 bases). Germline V CDR1 and CDR2: LNHNV, YYDKDF (reference sequence). The CDR3 length is 15 residues. The CDR3 is CATSRDDSGANGLTF. The CDR3 DNA reads TGTGCCACCAGCAGGGACGACTCTGGGGCCAACGGCCTGACTTTC.

This clonotype has just a few counts. As DNA, the CDR3 is TGTGCCAGCAGCTTGACGACAGGGCGATGGAACACTGAAGCTTTCTTT. Its translation is CASSLTTGRWNTEAFF. This chain joins TRBV5-6 and TRBJ1-1, with 7 positions matching TRBD1. The germline gives CDR1 SGHDT, CDR2 YYEEEE. The ends lost 1 base at V and 1 base at J; junction bases unmatched: 7. The CDR3 consists of 16 residues.

Here the CDR3 DNA reads TGTGCCAGCAGCCCTGAGGGGACCAGAACCCTTAGGTCGGATACGCAGTATTTT. It translates to CASSPEGTRTLRSDTQYF. The chain carries TRBV5-6 and TRBJ2-3, with D possibly being TRBD1 or TRBD2 (5 bases each). CDR3 size: 18 residues. V shed 4 bases and J shed 6 bases, with 27 bases lying between them. Germline CDR1 reads SGHDT; CDR2 reads YYEEEE.

There are many counts of this clonotype. This chain links TRBV20-1 with TRBJ2-7, with TRBD1 as a possible D gene (5 bases). The CDR3 sequence is 13 residues long. The germline gives CDR1 DFQATT, CDR2 SNEGSKA (reference sequence). Between the trimmed V and J ends, which lost 2 bases and 3 bases, there was a span of 11 bases. The CDR3 coding sequence is TGCAGTGCTAGATCGACAGCCGACTACGAGCAGTACTTC. This translates into CSARSTADYEQYF.

This clonotype occurred many times. The chain recombines TRBV9 with TRBJ2-7, with D unresolved. CDR1 is SGDLS and CDR2 is YYNGEE in the germline V gene. This CDR3 spans 12 amino acids. V lost 0 bases to trimming and J lost 6 bases, with 7 bases between them. This CDR3 reads CASSVGFAEQYV. The CDR3 DNA is TGTGCCAGCAGCGTAGGTTTTGCCGAGCAGTACGTC.

This chain uses TRBV5-1 with TRBJ2-5; 8 positions agree with TRBD2. The CDR3 sequence is 15 residues long. J lost 5 bases, V lost 4 bases, and 10 bases had no gene match. The V gene's germline CDR1 is SGHRS and CDR2 YFSETQ. Here the CDR3 DNA reads TGCGCCAGCAGCGGTGGGACTAGAGCCTGGGAGACCCAGTACTTC. Encoded protein: CASSGGTRAWETQYF.

Ten or more counts support this clonotype. The chain recombines TRBV7-9 with TRBJ1-1; possible D gene TRBD1, 6 bases. Germline CDR1 SEHNR, CDR2 FQNEAQ (reference sequence). Trimming stripped 2 bases from V and 2 bases from J, with 12 bases between. CDR3 length: 15 amino acids. CDR3 DNA sequence: TGTGCCAGCAGCTTATTAGCGGGACACAACACTGAAGCTTTCTTT. As protein: CASSLLAGHNTEAFF.